Each of the 32 T cell receptor beta chains below was sequenced from the same sample in a study of type 1 regulatory T cells. TCRdb fed the reads into MiXCR, producing one record per CDR3 protein. The sample records roughly 67,000 distinct CDR3 sequences, 63% being singletons. These receptors lack a known antigen. Sequenced sample: cultured T cells, either the whole culture or a sorted T cell fraction (not recorded which). Noted subset: Tr1-enriched cell product generated in vitro against host alloantigens. Every receptor here comes from a human donor in good health.

The J gene is TRBJ2-1, the V gene TRBV7-9, with unresolved D. CDR1 is SEHNR, CDR2 FQNEAQ, per germline (reference sequence). Trimming stripped 2 bases from V and 0 bases from J, with 2 bases between. This CDR3 spans 13 amino acids. DNA for the CDR3: TGTGCCAGCAGCTTATCCTCCTACAATGAGCAGTTCTTC. This encodes CASSLSSYNEQFF.

This clonotype was counted only a few times. The chain combines TRBV30 with TRBJ1-2; D might be TRBD1 (6 bases). Trimming stripped 0 bases from V and 8 bases from J, with 13 bases between. Germline CDR1 reads GTSNPN; CDR2 reads SVGIG (reference sequence). CDR3 length equals 13 residues. This chain's CDR3 is CAWSVGGGSGYTF. The DNA of the CDR3 is TGTGCCTGGAGTGTAGGTGGGGGCAGCGGCTACACCTTC.

This clonotype has only a few counts. The chain carries TRBV2 and TRBJ2-2; D unclear. The CDR3 is 15 amino acids. Germline values: CDR1 SNHLY, CDR2 FYNNEI. V was shortened by 2 bases and J by 5 bases, with 12 bases between the two germline ends. Here the CDR3 DNA reads TGTGCCAGCAGTGAACAGACCAAAGTAACCGGGGAGCTGTTTTTT. It translates to CASSEQTKVTGELFF.

V is TRBV4-1 and J is TRBJ2-3; the D gene is possibly TRBD1 (6 bases). The CDR3 is 16 residues long. Deletions cut 1 base from V and 1 base from J, with 12 bases between. The germline V gene encodes CDR1 MGHRA and CDR2 YSYEKL. The CDR3 region is CASSQVTGFGTDTQYF. The CDR3 DNA is TGCGCCAGCAGCCAAGTAACAGGGTTCGGCACAGATACGCAGTATTTT.

This chain joins TRBV7-2 and TRBJ2-1, with 9 positions matching TRBD1. CDR1 and CDR2 from the germline V gene are SGHTA and FQGNSA. V trimming: 5 bases; J trimming: 3 bases; junction bases outside the gene matches: 11. The CDR3 sequence is 17 residues long. The CDR3 DNA reads TGTGCCAGCAGCCTAAAGGGTCTGGGACAGGGCTACAATGAGCAGTTCTTC. This translates into CASSLKGLGQGYNEQFF.

The sample holds a few counts of this clonotype. The chain joins TRBV7-2 to TRBJ2-3; D is unclear. Germline loops: CDR1 SGHTA, CDR2 FQGNSA. V lost 6 bases and J lost 6, with 16 bases in between. This CDR3 spans 14 amino acids. This CDR3 is CASSGVAAPDTQYF. CDR3 coding DNA: TGTGCCAGCAGTGGGGTTGCTGCCCCCGATACGCAGTATTTT.

The rearrangement joins TRBV29-1 to TRBJ2-3; D gene unclear. Between the trimmed V and J ends, which lost 7 bases and 4 bases, there was a span of 18 bases. This CDR3 comprises 14 residues. Germline V gene sequence: CDR1 SQVTM, CDR2 ANQGSEA. The CDR3 region is CSASPIAVADTQYF. The CDR3 bases are TGCAGCGCCTCCCCGATAGCAGTCGCAGATACGCAGTATTTT.

This rearrangement joins TRBV14 to TRBJ2-5; the D is unclear. V lost 0 bases to trimming and J lost 2 bases, with 10 bases between them. Germline loops: CDR1 SGHDN, CDR2 FVKESK. There are 15 residues in the CDR3. The CDR3 bases are TGTGCCAGCAGCCAAGAATCGCAGCAACAAGAGACCCAGTACTTC. Its protein is CASSQESQQQETQYF.

The V and J genes are TRBV7-2 and TRBJ2-3; weak D call: TRBD2 (6 bases). The CDR3 runs 20 residues. Trimming removed 4 bases from V and 1 base from J, with 27 bases in between. Germline V lookup: CDR1 SGHTA, CDR2 FQGNSA. The CDR3 loop is CASSSRLDWPSSMGTDTQYF. The CDR3 coding sequence is TGTGCCAGCAGCTCCCGACTAGACTGGCCCTCCTCAATGGGCACAGATACGCAGTATTTT.

The genes are TRBV12-2 and TRBJ2-1; no DNA check was done on the table's D call, TRBD2. TRBV12-2 is a recognized pseudogene. There are 17 residues in the CDR3. The CDR3 nucleotides read TGTGCAAGTCGACCCCCGGGGCGGGAGGGCCGGTACAATGAGCAGTTCTTC. Translation: CASRPPGREGRYNEQFF.

The chain uses TRBV5-6 and TRBJ2-3; D is perhaps TRBD2 (6 bases). CDR1 and CDR2 (germline): SGHDT, YYEEEE. Trimming shortened V by 4 bases and J by 2 bases, and 11 bases separated the two germline ends. The CDR3 totals 14 residues. The CDR3 DNA follows: TGTGCCAGCAGCCCGGAGGGACCCACAGATACGCAGTATTTT. Amino acid sequence: CASSPEGPTDTQYF.

This clonotype has only a few counts. The chain recombines TRBV18 with TRBJ1-1, with D unclear. The CDR3 totals 14 residues. V was clipped by 6 bases and J by 1 base, with 12 bases between them. Germline V lookup: CDR1 KGHSH, CDR2 LQKENI. CDR3 region: CASSSNAGNTEAFF. CDR3 sequence (DNA): TGTGCCAGCTCGTCAAATGCGGGGAACACTGAAGCTTTCTTT.

This clonotype was seen a few times. The V and J genes are TRBV4-3 and TRBJ1-2; TRBD1 is a possible D gene (5 bases). This CDR3 has 15 residues. Trimming pared 1 base from V and 0 bases from J, leaving 9 bases between. The germline V gene has CDR1 LGHNA and CDR2 YSLEER. As DNA, the CDR3 is TGCGCCAGCAGCCAAGTGGACACCTCTAACTATGGCTACACCTTC. Its protein is CASSQVDTSNYGYTF.

This clonotype has just a few counts. The chain combines TRBV7-2 with TRBJ2-7; D may correspond to TRBD1 or TRBD2 (5 bases each). The CDR3 length is 14 residues. Germline CDR1 is SGHTA and CDR2 is FQGNSA. With 6 bases removed from V and 6 bases from J, the gap between germline ends came to 18 bases. In nucleotides, the CDR3 is TGTGCCAGCAGAACGGGACCCCAAGAGGGCGAGCAGTACTTC. Encoded protein: CASRTGPQEGEQYF.

J is TRBJ2-4 and V is TRBV7-2; D gene uncertain. Trimming shortened V by 1 base and J by 6 bases, and 7 bases separated the two germline ends. CDR1 and CDR2 (germline): SGHTA, FQGNSA. This CDR3 comprises 13 residues. DNA for the CDR3: TGTGCCAGCAGCTTAGGTTATGGAAACATTCAGTACTTC. As protein: CASSLGYGNIQYF. Combining the CDR3 with reference TRBV7-2 and TRBJ2-4 gives the whole variable domain GAGVSQSPSNKVTEKGKDVELRCDPISGHTALYWYRQSLGQGLEFLIYFQGNSAPDKSGLPSDRFSAERTGGSVSTLTIQRTQQEDSAVYLCASSLGYGNIQYFGAGTRLSVL.

The CDR3 DNA reads TGTGCCAGCAGCGAGCGGGAGTCACGGCATGAGCAGTTCTTC. The encoded protein is CASSERESRHEQFF. The rearrangement joins TRBV6-2 or TRBV6-3 to TRBJ2-1; 8 positions match TRBD2. V lost 6 bases to trimming and J lost 8 bases; unmatched junction nucleotides: 9. Germline V gene sequence: CDR1 MNHEY, CDR2 SVGEGT. The CDR3 length is 14 residues.

This chain connects TRBV5-1 to TRBJ2-1, with TRBD2 matching over 11 bases. The CDR3 has 15 amino acids. Germline assignment: CDR1 SGHRS and CDR2 YFSETQ. V lost 7 bases to trimming and J lost 6 bases; unmatched junction nucleotides: 9. The CDR3 bases are TGCGCCAGCGGCGCCGGTAGCGGGAGGGCCAATGAGCAGTTCTTC. Amino acid sequence: CASGAGSGRANEQFF. The variable domain in full, completed from reference TRBV5-1 and TRBJ2-1, reads KAGVTQTPRYLIKTRGQQVTLSCSPISGHRSVSWYQQTPGQGLQFLFEYFSETQRNKGNFPGRFSGRQFSNSRSEMNVSTLELGDSALYLCASGAGSGRANEQFFGPGTRLTVL.

The chain has TRBV10-3 and TRBJ1-1; D is perhaps TRBD1 (6 bases). In germline, CDR1 is ENHRY, CDR2 SYGVKD. V was trimmed by 0 bases and J by 3 bases, leaving 14 bases between them. This CDR3 has 16 residues. The CDR3, as DNA: TGTGCCATCAGTGAGTCGGAGGGGGTGGTTTACACTGAAGCTTTCTTT. It codes for CAISESEGVVYTEAFF.

The chain combines TRBV5-1 with TRBJ1-2; TRBD1 might be the D (6 bases). CDR3 length equals 15 residues. The V end lost 1 base, the J end lost 0 bases, and 10 bases lay between the germline ends. Germline loops: CDR1 SGHRS, CDR2 YFSETQ. CDR3 coding DNA: TGCGCCAGCAGCTTGCGACAGGATGCTAACTATGGCTACACCTTC. Translating gives CASSLRQDANYGYTF.

V gene TRBV5-5 combines with J gene TRBJ2-7; no reliable D call. V was trimmed by 1 base and J by 5 bases, leaving 13 bases between them. The CDR3 has 14 residues. The germline V gene has CDR1 SGHKS and CDR2 YYEKEE (reference sequence). CDR3 DNA sequence: TGTGCCAGCAGCTTGTTGGGCAGCTTCGACGAGCAGTACTTC. This translates into CASSLLGSFDEQYF.

This clonotype was seen just once. This may be a read error, as it is one base from a much larger clone. Here the CDR3 DNA reads TGTGCCAGCAGCCAAGTGCCCTCAACGGGTAAAGCTTTCTTT. Protein sequence: CASSQVPSTGKAFF. This chain uses TRBV3-1 with TRBJ1-1; no definite D call. V was shortened by 1 base and J by 9 bases, with 15 bases between the two germline ends. CDR1 and CDR2 from the germline V gene are LGHDT and YNNKEL (reference sequence). CDR3 length: 14 residues.

There are a few counts of this clonotype. This rearrangement joins TRBV5-1 to TRBJ2-2, with TRBD1 matching over 8 bases. V shed 1 base and J 6 bases; nucleotides not matched to a gene: 2. This CDR3 has 14 amino acids. CDR1 SGHRS and CDR2 YFSETQ come from the germline V gene. The CDR3 is CASSLTGGPGELFF. The CDR3 DNA reads as TGCGCCAGCAGCTTGACAGGGGGACCCGGGGAGCTGTTTTTT. Full variable domain (outside the CDR3, taken from reference TRBV5-1 and TRBJ2-2): KAGVTQTPRYLIKTRGQQVTLSCSPISGHRSVSWYQQTPGQGLQFLFEYFSETQRNKGNFPGRFSGRQFSNSRSEMNVSTLELGDSALYLCASSLTGGPGELFFGEGSRLTVL.

This clonotype was seen a handful of times. The chain couples TRBV25-1 to TRBJ2-2; D is ambiguous. CDR1 MGHDK and CDR2 SYGVNS come from the germline V gene. This CDR3 is 13 amino acids long. Trimming took off 3 bases at V and 4 bases at J, with 6 bases between the two ends. The CDR3 region has the DNA TGTGCCAGCAGTGAGTGGGGCACCGGGGAGCTGTTTTTT. It codes for CASSEWGTGELFF.

There are a few counts of this clonotype. The genes are TRBV14 and TRBJ2-2; TRBD2 matches at 12 bases. After removal of 1 base from V and 6 bases from J, the junction contained 3 bases not matched to a gene. The germline gives CDR1 SGHDN, CDR2 FVKESK. CDR3 length equals 16 residues. CDR3 sequence (DNA): TGTGCCAGCAGCCAAGCTAGCGGGAGGGCCTCCGGGGAGCTGTTTTTT. Amino acids: CASSQASGRASGELFF.

The chain carries TRBV20-1 and TRBJ2-7, with 10 bases lining up with TRBD2. The junction had 5 bases not matched to a gene; V was cut back by 1 base and J by 5 bases. Per the germline V gene, CDR1 is DFQATT and CDR2 is SNEGSKA (reference sequence). This CDR3 has 14 residues. The CDR3 sequence is CSARGLAGADEQYF. DNA for the CDR3: TGCAGTGCTAGAGGTCTAGCGGGAGCGGACGAGCAGTACTTC.

The V and J genes are TRBV18 and TRBJ2-5, with D possibly called TRBD1 or TRBD2 (5 bases each). V was pared by 2 bases and J by 5 bases, with 9 bases between. Germline V lookup: CDR1 KGHSH, CDR2 LQKENI. This CDR3 spans 13 amino acids. CDR3 sequence (DNA): TGTGCCAGCTCACCAACCAGGGACGAGACCCAGTACTTC. It specifies CASSPTRDETQYF.

The V call is TRBV6-5, the J call TRBJ1-6; D is unclear. Trimming took 6 bases from V and 10 from J, leaving 4 bases between them. Germline V gene data show CDR1 as MNHEY and CDR2 as SVGAGI. CDR3 length equals 10 residues. The CDR3 protein is CASRFSPLHF. DNA of the CDR3: TGTGCCAGCAGGTTCTCACCCCTCCACTTT.

In this sample, this clonotype turned up once. V and J are TRBV14 and TRBJ1-3; D gene unclear. The CDR3 loop spans 15 amino acids. V lost 2 bases, J lost 2 bases, and 10 bases lay in between. CDR1 SGHDN and CDR2 FVKESK come from the germline V gene. CDR3: CASSQYKGAGNTIYF. The CDR3, as DNA: TGTGCCAGCAGCCAATATAAGGGAGCTGGAAACACCATATATTTT. Variable domain in full (rest from reference TRBV14 and TRBJ1-3): EAGVTQFPSHSVIEKGQTVTLRCDPISGHDNLYWYRRVMGKEIKFLLHFVKESKQDESGMPNNRFLAERTGGTYSTLKVQPAELEDSGVYFCASSQYKGAGNTIYFGEGSWLTVV.

This rearrangement joins TRBV29-1 to TRBJ2-5; TRBD1 matches at 8 bases. The CDR3 spans 15 residues. CDR1 SQVTM and CDR2 ANQGSEA come from the germline V gene. With V trimmed by 6 bases and J by 4 bases, 13 bases remained unmatched. The CDR3 bases are TGCAGCGTACCGGCCCCAGGGGGCGTCTTAGAGACCCAGTACTTC. This translates into CSVPAPGGVLETQYF.

The rearrangement links TRBV20-1 to TRBJ2-5, with D hard to call. The CDR3 length is 15 residues. V was clipped by 6 bases and J by 1 base, with 18 bases between them. Germline V gene sequence: CDR1 DFQATT, CDR2 SNEGSKA (reference sequence). CDR3 DNA: TGCAGTGCACGTCGGCCCGACCGAGCCCAAGAGACCCAGTACTTC. It codes for CSARRPDRAQETQYF.

The genes are TRBV9 and TRBJ1-6; D uncertain. The ends were cut back, 3 bases at V and 8 bases at J, with 12 bases in the middle. This CDR3 comprises 14 residues. CDR1 is SGDLS and CDR2 is YYNGEE in the germline V gene. The CDR3: CASSARVLDSPLHF. Written as DNA, the CDR3 is TGTGCCAGCAGCGCCCGAGTATTGGATTCACCCCTCCACTTT.

The V gene is TRBV5-1, the J gene TRBJ2-5, with 8 bases lining up with TRBD1. The CDR3 extends over 16 amino acids. CDR1 and CDR2 (germline): SGHRS, YFSETQ. Trimming removed 0 bases from V and 2 bases from J; junction bases left unmatched: 6. The CDR3: CASSLDPTGDQETQYF. The CDR3 bases are TGCGCCAGCAGCTTGGATCCGACAGGGGATCAAGAGACCCAGTACTTC. The full variable domain, rest sourced from reference TRBV5-1 and TRBJ2-5, is KAGVTQTPRYLIKTRGQQVTLSCSPISGHRSVSWYQQTPGQGLQFLFEYFSETQRNKGNFPGRFSGRQFSNSRSEMNVSTLELGDSALYLCASSLDPTGDQETQYFGPGTRLLVL.